The 9 T cell receptor beta chains below come from one sample, sequenced in a study of T cells in Graves' hyperthyroidism and ophthalmopathy. TCR beta CDR3 region amplification was performed from RNA transcripts. Initially, a first-round RT-PCR of the TCR CDR3 employed the HTBI primer set. TCRdb analysed the multiplex PCR reads with MiXCR anew, one entry per CDR3 protein. Found here are fewer than 500,000 distinct CDR3 sequences, approximately 13% of them singletons; the top ten hold about 20%. Sequencing was carried out using blood. The receptors here all came from a man in his thirties or forties with Graves' hyperthyroidism that later progressed to Graves' ophthalmopathy.

Ten or more counts support this clonotype. The rearrangement joins TRBV7-9 to TRBJ2-1; D assignment may be TRBD1 or TRBD2 (5 bases each). Germline loops: CDR1 SEHNR, CDR2 FQNEAQ (reference sequence). Trimming left V 5 bases short and J 10 bases short, with 12 bases between. The CDR3 runs 12 residues. CDR3 nucleotides: TGTGCCAGCAGCGGGGCCGGGGTCGAGCAGTTCTTC. This encodes CASSGAGVEQFF.

V is TRBV10-2 and J is TRBJ2-7; D is perhaps TRBD1 (5 bases). Germline loops: CDR1 WSHSY, CDR2 SAAADI. This CDR3 contains 13 residues. V dropped 7 bases and J dropped 1 base, with 11 bases sitting between them. CDR3 sequence (DNA): TGCGCCAGCAAAGAAGGACAATCCTACGAGCAGTACTTC. It translates to CASKEGQSYEQYF.

The CDR3 DNA sequence: TGTGCCAGCAGTGGACAGGGGGCAACTAATGAAAAACTGTTTTTT. This translates into CASSGQGATNEKLFF. The V gene is TRBV12-3 or TRBV12-4, the J gene TRBJ1-4; 10 bases fit TRBD1. The junction had 0 bases not matched to a gene; V was cut back by 5 bases and J by 0 bases. The CDR3 is 15 residues long.

This clonotype was counted many times. This rearrangement joins TRBV5-1 to TRBJ1-1; D unresolved. The germline V gene has CDR1 SGHRS and CDR2 YFSETQ. There are 13 residues in the CDR3. V was trimmed by 0 bases and J by 3 bases, leaving 6 bases between them. This CDR3 is CASSLGRDTEAFF. The CDR3 coding sequence is TGCGCCAGCAGCTTGGGCCGGGACACTGAAGCTTTCTTT.

The chain links TRBV20-1 to TRBJ2-1; 13 positions agree with TRBD2. The CDR3 contains 16 residues. Unmatched junction bases numbered 5, after V lost 3 bases and J lost 3 bases. Germline lookup yields CDR1 DFQATT and CDR2 SNEGSKA (reference sequence). CDR3 residues: CSASPRLAGGYNEQFF. CDR3 bases: TGCAGTGCTAGTCCTAGACTAGCGGGGGGCTACAATGAGCAGTTCTTC.

This clonotype occurred many times. This chain uses TRBV12-3 or TRBV12-4 with TRBJ1-1; TRBD1 might be the D (5 bases). The CDR3 is made up of 17 amino acids. V lost 3 bases to trimming and J lost 0 bases, with 17 bases between them. The CDR3 spells CASSFGAVRPLNTEAFF. For the CDR3, the DNA is TGTGCCAGCAGTTTTGGGGCAGTAAGGCCTTTGAACACTGAAGCTTTCTTT.

This clonotype was seen many times. The chain combines TRBV30 with TRBJ1-1, with unresolved D. The germline V and J ends were trimmed by 3 bases and 1 base, with 9 bases remaining between them. The CDR3 spans 13 residues. Germline loops: CDR1 GTSNPN, CDR2 SVGIG (reference sequence). The CDR3 bases are TGTGCCTGGAGGACAAGCGCGAACACTGAAGCTTTCTTT. Translation: CAWRTSANTEAFF.

V is TRBV3-1 and J is TRBJ2-7, with D possibly being TRBD2 (5 bases). The CDR3 consists of 16 residues. Trimming shortened V by 1 base and J by 3 bases, and 16 bases separated the two germline ends. CDR1 and CDR2 (germline): LGHDT, YNNKEL (reference sequence). The CDR3 nucleotides are TGTGCCAGCAGCCAAGTTCTAGCCACGGAGTTCTACGAGCAGTACTTC. Its protein is CASSQVLATEFYEQYF.

This clonotype was seen at least ten times. V is TRBV12-3 or TRBV12-4 and J is TRBJ1-4; D not resolved. V gave up 3 bases and J gave up 1 base, with 9 bases separating them. This CDR3 comprises 15 residues. CDR3 sequence: CASSFARGTNEKLFF. The CDR3 DNA reads as TGTGCCAGCAGTTTCGCTCGGGGAACTAATGAAAAACTGTTTTTT.